The source of this T cell receptor (beta chain) is a study of T cells after posttransplantation cyclophosphamide. Profiled with immunoSEQ multiplex PCR; TCRdb holds only in-frame clones, not every one. The repertoire consists of 20,000 to 25,000 clones, none detected only once. The CDR3 runs to 13 residues. Germline-derived CDR1 and CDR2 are MNHEY and SMNVEV (reference sequence). Trimming left V 3 bases short and J 3 bases short, with 7 bases between. A marrow graft followed busulfan-fludarabine conditioning, with cyclophosphamide on days +3 and +4. The specimen comprised PBMCs, sampled after allogeneic stem cell transplant with posttransplant cyclophosphamide. The chain couples TRBV27 to TRBJ2-3; D is perhaps TRBD1 (6 bases). The receptor's source is a male patient younger than 30 who received an allogeneic stem cell transplant from a related donor, was CMV-positive, and had no GVHD. T cells may partly derive from the graft donor. The CDR3 DNA sequence: TGTGCCAGCAGTTTCAGGGGTACAGATACGCAGTATTTT. Amino acid sequence: CASSFRGTDTQYF.